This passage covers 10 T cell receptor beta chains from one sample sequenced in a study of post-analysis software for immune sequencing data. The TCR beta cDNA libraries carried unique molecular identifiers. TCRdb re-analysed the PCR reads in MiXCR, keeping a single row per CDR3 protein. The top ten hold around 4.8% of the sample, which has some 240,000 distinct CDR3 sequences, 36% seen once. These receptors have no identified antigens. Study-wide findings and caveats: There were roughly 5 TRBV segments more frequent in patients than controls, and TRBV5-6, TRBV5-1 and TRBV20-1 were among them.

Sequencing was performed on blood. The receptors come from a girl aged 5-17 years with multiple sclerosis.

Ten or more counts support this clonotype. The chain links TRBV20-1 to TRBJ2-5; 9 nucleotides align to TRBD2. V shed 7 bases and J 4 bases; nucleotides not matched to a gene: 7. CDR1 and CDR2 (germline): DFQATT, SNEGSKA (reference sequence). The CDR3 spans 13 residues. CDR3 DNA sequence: TGCAGTGTCGTTCAAGCGGGAGGAGAGACCCAGTACTTC. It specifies CSVVQAGGETQYF.

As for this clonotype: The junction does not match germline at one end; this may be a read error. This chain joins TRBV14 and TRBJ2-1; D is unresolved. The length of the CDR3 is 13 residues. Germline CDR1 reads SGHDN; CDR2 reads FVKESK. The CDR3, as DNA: TGCGCCAGCAGCCAAAACCAGGCCGGTGGGCAGTTCTTC. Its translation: CASSQNQAGGQFF.

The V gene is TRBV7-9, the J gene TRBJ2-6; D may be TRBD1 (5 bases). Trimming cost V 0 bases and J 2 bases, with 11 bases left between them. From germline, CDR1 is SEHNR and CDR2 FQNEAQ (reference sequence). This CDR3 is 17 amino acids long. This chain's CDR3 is CASSLAAGLTGANVLTF. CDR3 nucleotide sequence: TGTGCCAGCAGCTTAGCGGCAGGGCTAACTGGGGCCAACGTCCTGACTTTC.

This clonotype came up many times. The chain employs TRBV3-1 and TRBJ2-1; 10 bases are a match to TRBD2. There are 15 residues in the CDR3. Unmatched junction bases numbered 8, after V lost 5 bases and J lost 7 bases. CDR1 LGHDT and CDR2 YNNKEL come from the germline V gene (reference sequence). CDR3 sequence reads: CASSIAGGKRNEQFF. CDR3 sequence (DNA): TGTGCCAGCAGCATAGCGGGAGGAAAAAGAAATGAGCAGTTCTTC.

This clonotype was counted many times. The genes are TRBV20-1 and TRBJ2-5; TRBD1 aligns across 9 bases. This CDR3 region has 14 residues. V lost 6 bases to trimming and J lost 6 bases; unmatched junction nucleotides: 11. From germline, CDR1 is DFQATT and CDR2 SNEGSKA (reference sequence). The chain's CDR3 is CSAEDRGKRKTQYF. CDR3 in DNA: TGCAGTGCAGAAGACAGGGGGAAGAGAAAGACCCAGTACTTC.

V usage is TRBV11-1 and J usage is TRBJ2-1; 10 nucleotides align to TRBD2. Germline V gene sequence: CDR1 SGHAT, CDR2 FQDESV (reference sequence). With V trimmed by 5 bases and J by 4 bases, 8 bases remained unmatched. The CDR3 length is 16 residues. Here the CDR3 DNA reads TGTGCCAGCAGCCTTATGGGACTAGCGATTTACAATGAGCAGTTCTTC. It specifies CASSLMGLAIYNEQFF.

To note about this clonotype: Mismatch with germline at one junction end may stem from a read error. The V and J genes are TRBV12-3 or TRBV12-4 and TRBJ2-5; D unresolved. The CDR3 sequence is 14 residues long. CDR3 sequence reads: CAGSPDGILETQYF. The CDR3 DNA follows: TGTGCCGGCAGTCCGGACGGAATTTTGGAGACCCAGTACTTC.

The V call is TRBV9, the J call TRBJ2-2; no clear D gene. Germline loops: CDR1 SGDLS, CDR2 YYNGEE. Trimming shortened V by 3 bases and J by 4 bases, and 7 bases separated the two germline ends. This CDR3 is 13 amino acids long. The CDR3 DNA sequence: TGTGCCAGCAGCGCCTCTCCCACCGGGGAGCTGTTTTTT. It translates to CASSASPTGELFF.

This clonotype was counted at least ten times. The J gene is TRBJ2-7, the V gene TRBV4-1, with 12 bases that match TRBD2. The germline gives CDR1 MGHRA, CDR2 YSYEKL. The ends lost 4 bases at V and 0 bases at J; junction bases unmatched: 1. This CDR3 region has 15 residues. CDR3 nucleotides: TGCGCCAGCAGCCCGACTAGCGGGAGCTCCTACGAGCAGTACTTC. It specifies CASSPTSGSSYEQYF.

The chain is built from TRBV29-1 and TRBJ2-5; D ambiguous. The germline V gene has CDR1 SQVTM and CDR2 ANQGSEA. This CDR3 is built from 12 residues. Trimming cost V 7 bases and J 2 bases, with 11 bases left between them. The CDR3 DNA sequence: TGCAGCGGGACCCTAGGGCAAGAGACCCAGTACTTC. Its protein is CSGTLGQETQYF.